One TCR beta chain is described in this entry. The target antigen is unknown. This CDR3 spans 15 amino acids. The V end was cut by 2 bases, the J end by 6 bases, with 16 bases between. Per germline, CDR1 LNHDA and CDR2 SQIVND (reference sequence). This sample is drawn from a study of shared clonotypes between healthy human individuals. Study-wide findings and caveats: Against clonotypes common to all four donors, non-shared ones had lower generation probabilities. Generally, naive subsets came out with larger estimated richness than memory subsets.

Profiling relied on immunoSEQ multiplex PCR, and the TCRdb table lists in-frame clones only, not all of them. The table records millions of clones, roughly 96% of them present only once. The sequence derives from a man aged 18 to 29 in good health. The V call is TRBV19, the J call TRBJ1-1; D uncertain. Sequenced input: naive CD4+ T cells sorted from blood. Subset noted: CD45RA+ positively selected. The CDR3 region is CASSITGLRAPEAFF. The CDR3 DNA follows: TGTGCCAGTAGTATAACCGGTTTAAGAGCCCCTGAAGCTTTCTTT.